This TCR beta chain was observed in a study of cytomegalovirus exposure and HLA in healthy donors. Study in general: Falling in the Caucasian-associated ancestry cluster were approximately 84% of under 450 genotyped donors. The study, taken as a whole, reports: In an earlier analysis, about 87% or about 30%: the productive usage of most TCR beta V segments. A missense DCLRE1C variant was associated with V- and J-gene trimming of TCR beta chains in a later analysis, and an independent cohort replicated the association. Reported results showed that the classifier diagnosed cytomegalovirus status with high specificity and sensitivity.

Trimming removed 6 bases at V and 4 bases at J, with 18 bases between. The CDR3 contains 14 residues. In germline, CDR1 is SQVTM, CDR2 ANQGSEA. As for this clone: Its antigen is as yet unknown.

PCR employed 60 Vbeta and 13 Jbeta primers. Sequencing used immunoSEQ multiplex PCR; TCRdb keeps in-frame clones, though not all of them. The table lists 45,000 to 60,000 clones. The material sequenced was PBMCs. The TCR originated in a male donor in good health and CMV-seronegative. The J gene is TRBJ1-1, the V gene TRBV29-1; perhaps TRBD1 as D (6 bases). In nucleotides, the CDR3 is TGCAGCGTAGAAAGGGGGGGAGGAGGCACTGAAGCTTTCTTT. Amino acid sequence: CSVERGGGGTEAFF. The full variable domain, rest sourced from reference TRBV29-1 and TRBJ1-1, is SAVISQKPSRDICQRGTSLTIQCQVDSQVTMMFWYRQQPGQSLTLIATANQGSEATYESGFVIDKFPISRPNLTFSTLTVSNMSPEDSSIYLCSVERGGGGTEAFFGQGTRLTVV.